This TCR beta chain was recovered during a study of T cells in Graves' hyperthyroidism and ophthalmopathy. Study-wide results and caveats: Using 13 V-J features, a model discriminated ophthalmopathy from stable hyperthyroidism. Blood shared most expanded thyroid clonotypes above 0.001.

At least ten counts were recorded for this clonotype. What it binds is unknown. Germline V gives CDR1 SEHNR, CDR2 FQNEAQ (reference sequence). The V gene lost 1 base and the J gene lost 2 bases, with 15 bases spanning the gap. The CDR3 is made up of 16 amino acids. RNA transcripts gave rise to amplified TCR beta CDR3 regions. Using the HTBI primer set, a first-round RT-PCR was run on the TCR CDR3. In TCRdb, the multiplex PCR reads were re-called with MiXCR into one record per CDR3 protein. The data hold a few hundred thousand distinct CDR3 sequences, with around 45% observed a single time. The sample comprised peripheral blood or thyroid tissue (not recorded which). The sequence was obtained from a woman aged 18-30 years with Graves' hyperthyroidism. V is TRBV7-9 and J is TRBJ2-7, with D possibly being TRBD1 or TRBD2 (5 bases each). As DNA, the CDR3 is TGTGCCAGCAGCTTAGAATTAGGGACGCGGGCCTACGAGCAGTACTTC. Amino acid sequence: CASSLELGTRAYEQYF.